A single sample is the source of the 32 T cell receptor beta chains below, sequenced in a study of human T cells and chemical hapten exposure. In TCRdb, the RACE reads were re-called with MiXCR into one record per CDR3 protein. Of some 90,000 distinct CDR3 sequences listed, roughly a tenth are singletons. Time point specified: patch test 3, about 24 weeks after DPC sensitization. The treatment is: therapeutic diphenylcyclopropenone sensitization with weekly scalp DPC. This sample comprised whole blood, obtained in connection with sensitization to the hapten diphenylcyclopropenone (DPC). These receptors came from a young woman with alopecia areata. Some clones in this sample may be carry-over from other donors' samples.

This chain connects TRBV10-3 to TRBJ2-3; D is perhaps TRBD1 or TRBD2 (5 bases each). CDR1 ENHRY and CDR2 SYGVKD come from the germline V gene. V lost 6 bases to trimming and J lost 4 bases, with 5 bases between them. CDR3 size: 11 residues. For the CDR3, the DNA is TGTGCCATCAGGGGACCAGATACGCAGTATTTT. It codes for CAIRGPDTQYF.

V gene TRBV6-4 combines with J gene TRBJ2-2, with D hard to call. The germline gives CDR1 MRHNA, CDR2 SNTAGT. Trimming removed 2 bases at V and 7 bases at J, with 11 bases between. CDR3 length equals 14 residues. This chain's CDR3 is CASSDTTLGGELFF. The CDR3 nucleotides are TGTGCCAGCAGTGACACAACCCTGGGCGGGGAGCTGTTTTTT.

This clonotype has more than one count but fewer than ten. This chain links TRBV5-1 with TRBJ2-7, with TRBD1 as a possible D gene (5 bases). CDR1 is SGHRS, CDR2 YFSETQ, per germline. The CDR3 has 14 amino acids. Trimming took off 4 bases at V and 3 bases at J, with 14 bases between the two ends. This CDR3 is CASSKGYADYEQYF. CDR3 nucleotides: TGCGCCAGCAGCAAGGGGTACGCTGACTACGAGCAGTACTTC. Together with reference TRBV5-1 and TRBJ2-7, the CDR3 gives the full variable domain: KAGVTQTPRYLIKTRGQQVTLSCSPISGHRSVSWYQQTPGQGLQFLFEYFSETQRNKGNFPGRFSGRQFSNSRSEMNVSTLELGDSALYLCASSKGYADYEQYFGPGTRLTVT.

This clonotype has ten or more counts. The chain recombines TRBV7-2 with TRBJ1-5, with D uncertain. The CDR3 spans 13 residues. CDR1 and CDR2 from the germline V gene are SGHTA and FQGNSA. The V gene lost 1 base and the J gene lost 7 bases, with 8 bases spanning the gap. CDR3 amino acids: CASSLGTFQPQHF. In nucleotides, the CDR3 is TGTGCCAGCAGCTTAGGTACATTCCAGCCCCAGCATTTT.

In its sample, this clonotype was seen a few times. The chain couples TRBV9 to TRBJ2-5, with D possibly TRBD2 on 5 matching bases. Per the germline V gene, CDR1 is SGDLS and CDR2 is YYNGEE. The CDR3 spans 15 residues. The V end lost 3 bases, the J end lost 4 bases, and 16 bases lay between the germline ends. CDR3 region: CASSARAPGLETQYF. The CDR3 nucleotides are TGTGCCAGCAGCGCCCGGGCCCCAGGACTAGAGACCCAGTACTTC.

This clonotype was seen a few times. V is TRBV5-6 and J is TRBJ1-1; D gene uncertain. The CDR3 is made up of 16 amino acids. Trimming cost V 4 bases and J 0 bases, with 16 bases left between them. The germline V gene encodes CDR1 SGHDT and CDR2 YYEEEE. The CDR3 here is CASSPRALLLNTEAFF. CDR3 DNA sequence: TGTGCCAGCAGCCCCCGGGCTCTCCTTCTGAACACTGAAGCTTTCTTT.

Ten or more counts support this clonotype. The chain combines TRBV7-6 with TRBJ1-4, with TRBD1 identical over 10 bases. Trimming took 4 bases from V and 8 from J; bases not matched to a gene: 10. Germline V lookup: CDR1 SGHVS, CDR2 FNYEAQ. The CDR3 sequence is 16 residues long. CDR3 protein: CASSWTGGKASEKLFF. In DNA form, the CDR3 reads TGTGCCAGCAGCTGGACAGGGGGAAAGGCAAGCGAAAAACTGTTTTTT. The complete variable domain, with remaining parts taken from reference TRBV7-6 and TRBJ1-4, reads GAGVSQSPRYKVTKRGQDVALRCDPISGHVSLYWYRQALGQGPEFLTYFNYEAQQDKSGLPNDRFSAERPEGSISTLTIQRTEQRDSAMYRCASSWTGGKASEKLFFGSGTQLSVL.

This clonotype was detected ten times or more. The chain is built from TRBV28 and TRBJ2-5, with D perhaps matching TRBD1 (5 bases). This CDR3 spans 15 amino acids. The ends were cut back, 4 bases at V and 5 bases at J, with 17 bases in the middle. Germline V lookup: CDR1 MDHEN, CDR2 SYDVKM. The CDR3 DNA reads TGTGCCAGCAGTTCCCCGGCAGCAGGGCGCGAGACCCAGTACTTC. The encoded protein is CASSSPAAGRETQYF.

The V gene is TRBV6-1, the J gene TRBJ2-1; unclear D gene. The germline CDR1 and CDR2 sequences are MNHNS and SASEGT. The CDR3 length is 13 residues. V was cut by 2 bases and J by 4 bases, with 6 bases left in between. The CDR3 is CASSEYEYNEQFF. The CDR3 DNA reads as TGTGCCAGCAGTGAATATGAGTACAATGAGCAGTTCTTC.

This clonotype was detected ten times or more. This sequence joins TRBV18 and TRBJ2-1; 10 bases agree with TRBD1. This CDR3 has 16 amino acids. V shed 5 bases, J shed 0 bases, and the junction held 4 bases outside the gene matches. Germline-derived CDR1 and CDR2 are KGHSH and LQKENI. CDR3 protein: CASSKGQGGSYNEQFF. In DNA, the CDR3 is TGTGCCAGCTCAAAAGGACAGGGGGGCTCCTACAATGAGCAGTTCTTC.

This clonotype was found a few times. CDR3 loop: CASSSDSSNQPQHF. The CDR3 bases are TGTGCCAGCAGCTCGGACAGTAGCAATCAGCCCCAGCATTTT. The J gene is TRBJ1-5, the V gene TRBV5-5; D may be TRBD1 (6 bases). Germline V gene data show CDR1 as SGHKS and CDR2 as YYEKEE (reference sequence). V gave up 3 bases and J gave up 0 bases, with 7 bases separating them. The CDR3 runs to 14 residues. The whole variable domain, remainder taken from reference TRBV5-5 and TRBJ1-5, is DAGVTQSPTHLIKTRGQQVTLRCSPISGHKSVSWYQQVLGQGPQFIFQYYEKEERGRGNFPDRFSARQFPNYSSELNVNALLLGDSALYLCASSSDSSNQPQHFGDGTRLSIL.

This clonotype appeared many times. The chain combines TRBV20-1 with TRBJ1-4; D remains ambiguous. CDR1 and CDR2 from the germline V gene are DFQATT and SNEGSKA (reference sequence). The CDR3 length is 14 residues. Trimming took off 6 bases at V and 5 bases at J, with 16 bases between the two ends. The CDR3 DNA is TGCAGTGCCCCCCGGGAGGGAACCAATGAAAAACTGTTTTTT. Protein product: CSAPREGTNEKLFF.

The gene calls are TRBV20-1 and TRBJ2-1; D is unclear. The ends were cut back, 3 bases at V and 9 bases at J, with 12 bases in the middle. Per germline, CDR1 DFQATT and CDR2 SNEGSKA (reference sequence). This CDR3 is 12 amino acids long. The CDR3, as DNA: TGCAGTGCTAGCCTGGCATACGCTGAGCAGTTCTTC. The encoded protein is CSASLAYAEQFF.

This clonotype showed up just a few times. This sequence joins TRBV10-3 and TRBJ2-7; no clear D gene. Trimming took 3 bases from V and 3 from J, leaving 3 bases between them. Germline assignment: CDR1 ENHRY and CDR2 SYGVKD. The CDR3 contains 11 residues. The CDR3 DNA follows: TGTGCCATCAGTGAAGGCTACGAGCAGTACGTC. The encoded protein is CAISEGYEQYV.

Ten or more counts support this clonotype. J is TRBJ2-2 and V is TRBV20-1, with 8 bases fitting TRBD1. The CDR3 spans 13 residues. Looked up from germline, CDR1 is DFQATT and CDR2 is SNEGSKA (reference sequence). The V gene end was trimmed by 7 bases and the J gene end by 6 bases; junction bases not matched to a gene: 7. The CDR3, as DNA: TGCAGTGTTCTGGACAGGGCGGCCGGGGAGCTGTTTTTT. Encoded protein: CSVLDRAAGELFF.

This clonotype was seen at least ten times. The chain links TRBV11-2 to TRBJ2-7, with D possibly being TRBD2 (5 bases). This CDR3 spans 13 amino acids. The ends were cut back, 5 bases at V and 3 bases at J, with 11 bases in the middle. Germline V lookup: CDR1 SGHAT, CDR2 FQNNGV. CDR3 region: CASSHGVFYEQYV. CDR3 nucleotide sequence: TGTGCCAGCAGCCACGGGGTTTTCTACGAGCAGTACGTC.

J is TRBJ2-1 and V is TRBV5-1; no definite D call. V shed 0 bases and J shed 7 bases, with 8 bases lying between them. The germline V gene has CDR1 SGHRS and CDR2 YFSETQ. The CDR3 is 13 residues long. CDR3: CASSLGQRNEQFF. CDR3 DNA: TGCGCCAGCAGCTTGGGACAACGGAATGAGCAGTTCTTC.

The table lists this clonotype with many counts. V gene TRBV12-3 or TRBV12-4 combines with J gene TRBJ1-4, with D tentatively TRBD1 (6 bases). This CDR3 region has 15 residues. V was cut by 6 bases and J by 4 bases, with 15 bases left in between. This CDR3 is CASSRQATLNEKLFF. The CDR3 region has the DNA TGTGCCAGCAGCCGACAGGCGACCCTTAATGAAAAACTGTTTTTT.

The CDR3 loop is CSARVRGHQETQYF. For the CDR3, the DNA is TGCAGTGCTAGAGTAAGAGGGCATCAAGAGACCCAGTACTTC. The chain has TRBV20-1 and TRBJ2-5; a weak D match, TRBD2 (5 bases). Germline V CDR1 and CDR2: DFQATT, SNEGSKA (reference sequence). Deletions cut 1 base from V and 2 bases from J, with 11 bases between. The CDR3 loop spans 14 amino acids.

This clonotype was observed many times. The chain joins TRBV11-2 to TRBJ2-3; D may correspond to TRBD1 or TRBD2 (5 bases each). Trimming took off 6 bases at V and 1 base at J, with 17 bases between the two ends. The CDR3 runs to 16 residues. The germline V gene encodes CDR1 SGHAT and CDR2 FQNNGV. The CDR3 region is CASRPLSGARTDTQYF. The CDR3, as DNA: TGTGCCAGCAGACCTTTGTCCGGGGCCCGCACAGATACGCAGTATTTT.

At least ten counts were recorded for this clonotype. The J gene is TRBJ2-5, the V gene TRBV5-1; 8 nucleotides line up with TRBD2. Looked up from germline, CDR1 is SGHRS and CDR2 is YFSETQ. V dropped 2 bases and J dropped 1; count of bases not matched to a gene: 7. The CDR3 runs to 16 residues. The chain's CDR3 is CASSLTLAGTQETQYF. The CDR3 nucleotides read TGCGCCAGCAGCTTAACGTTAGCGGGAACCCAAGAGACCCAGTACTTC.

The J gene is TRBJ2-1, the V gene TRBV4-3; TRBD2 might be the D (6 bases). This CDR3 comprises 16 residues. CDR1 is LGHNA, CDR2 YSLEER, per germline. The V and J ends lost 0 bases and 10 bases respectively, with 19 bases between them. The chain's CDR3 is CASSQDWGLPPEEQFF. The CDR3 DNA is TGCGCCAGCAGCCAAGATTGGGGACTGCCCCCGGAAGAGCAGTTCTTC.

This clonotype was counted ten times or more. V and J are TRBV3-1 and TRBJ2-1; 8 positions agree with TRBD2. Germline V CDR1 and CDR2: LGHDT, YNNKEL (reference sequence). This CDR3 is 16 amino acids long. Trimming cost V 0 bases and J 6 bases; bases outside gene matches: 7. The CDR3 region has the DNA TGTGCCAGCAGCCAAGATTTGGCGGGAGGATCCAATGAGCAGTTCTTC. This encodes CASSQDLAGGSNEQFF.

This clonotype was observed at least ten times. The chain combines TRBV20-1 with TRBJ2-7, with 7 positions matching TRBD2. Germline CDR1 DFQATT, CDR2 SNEGSKA (reference sequence). This CDR3 contains 15 residues. V was pared by 1 base and J by 2 bases, with 8 bases of the junction left unmatched. CDR3 DNA sequence: TGCAGTGCTAGAGGCTGGAGCGGGGATGCCTACGAGCAGTACTTC. It specifies CSARGWSGDAYEQYF.

This clonotype was counted between two and nine times. V and J are TRBV2 and TRBJ1-2; 8 positions match TRBD1. This CDR3 has 13 amino acids. Germline V gives CDR1 SNHLY, CDR2 FYNNEI. Trimming cost V 6 bases and J 6 bases; bases outside gene matches: 6. CDR3 sequence (DNA): TGTGCCAGCAGAGGGGACAGGACGAATGGCTACACCTTC. Amino acids: CASRGDRTNGYTF.

This clonotype was found many times. This chain connects TRBV7-9 to TRBJ2-7; 10 nucleotides line up with TRBD1. With 3 bases clipped from V and 3 bases from J, the junction kept 2 bases outside the gene matches. Germline V CDR1 and CDR2: SEHNR, FQNEAQ (reference sequence). The CDR3 consists of 14 residues. The CDR3 protein is CASSFRDRGYEQYF. The CDR3 nucleotides are TGTGCCAGCAGCTTTAGGGACAGGGGCTACGAGCAGTACTTC.

Only a few counts were recorded for this clonotype. This rearrangement joins TRBV29-1 to TRBJ1-1; D is unresolved. The germline CDR1 and CDR2 sequences are SQVTM and ANQGSEA. There are 13 residues in the CDR3. Trimming cost V 4 bases and J 3 bases, with 12 bases left between them. CDR3 loop: CSVGVGRDTEAFF. As DNA, the CDR3 is TGCAGCGTTGGGGTGGGAAGAGACACTGAAGCTTTCTTT.

This clonotype was counted at least ten times. V usage is TRBV7-9 and J usage is TRBJ1-1, with D unresolved. Trimming removed 1 base from V and 4 bases from J, with 10 bases in between. The germline gives CDR1 SEHNR, CDR2 FQNEAQ (reference sequence). The CDR3 is made up of 14 amino acids. The CDR3 bases are TGTGCCAGCAGCTTAGTATCTGATTCCACTGAAGCTTTCTTT. This codes for CASSLVSDSTEAFF.

Points on this clonotype: A much larger clonotype is one base distant, so this may be a read error. The chain employs TRBV7-2 and TRBJ2-5, with D unclear. Germline lookup yields CDR1 SGHTA and CDR2 FQGNSA. V shed 5 bases and J shed 1 base, with 11 bases lying between them. The CDR3 is 14 amino acids. In DNA form, the CDR3 reads TGTGCCAGCAGCCTCACTTGGTGCCAAGAGACCCAGTACTTC. Amino acid sequence: CASSLTWCQETQYF. Together with reference TRBV7-2 and TRBJ2-5, the CDR3 gives the full variable domain: GAGVSQSPSNKVTEKGKDVELRCDPISGHTALYWYRQSLGQGLEFLIYFQGNSAPDKSGLPSDRFSAERTGGSVSTLTIQRTQQEDSAVYLCASSLTWCQETQYFGPGTRLLVL.

This clonotype was detected ten times or more. The V call is TRBV7-6, the J call TRBJ1-5; a possible D gene is TRBD1 (5 bases). The germline gives CDR1 SGHVS, CDR2 FNYEAQ. Trimming pared 6 bases from V and 3 bases from J, leaving 15 bases between. The CDR3 is made up of 15 amino acids. CDR3 bases: TGTGCCAGCAGTCTCTCGGGGCAGTTCAATCAGCCCCAGCATTTT. Amino acids: CASSLSGQFNQPQHF.

In the case of this clonotype: A read error may produce the germline difference seen at one junction end. This chain connects TRBV27 to TRBJ2-1; no clear D gene. The CDR3 runs 11 residues. Germline loops: CDR1 MNHEY, CDR2 SMNVEV (reference sequence). This chain's CDR3 is CATKTYDEQFF. The CDR3 coding sequence is TGTGCCACCAAAACCTACGATGAGCAGTTCTTC.

This clonotype has a handful of counts. The chain combines TRBV14 with TRBJ1-1, with 8 bases that match TRBD1. J gave up 4 bases and V 4 bases, and 5 bases lay outside the gene matches. Germline CDR1 reads SGHDN; CDR2 reads FVKESK. The CDR3 loop spans 14 amino acids. The CDR3 loop is CASSLHRGSTEAFF. CDR3 DNA: TGTGCCAGCAGCCTACACAGGGGGAGCACTGAAGCTTTCTTT.